The 27 T cell receptor beta chains presented below share a single source sample, sequenced in a study of T cell responses to AZD1222 COVID-19 vaccine. Clones were read by immunoSEQ multiplex PCR, and TCRdb kept only the in-frame ones, dropping some. The repertoire holds approximately 170,000 clones, with just over 90% as singletons. Sample: peripheral blood, taken on day 0 of AZD1222 vaccination. Receptors originate from an adult in good health.

This chain connects TRBV14 to TRBJ2-7; 8 positions agree with TRBD1. This CDR3 has 16 residues. Germline V gene data show CDR1 as SGHDN and CDR2 as FVKESK. Trimming took 4 bases from V and 9 from J; bases not matched to a gene: 17. Here the CDR3 DNA reads TGTGCCAGCAGCCCTACCGGGACAGGATCGTACCTGGGGCAGTACTTC. Translated: CASSPTGTGSYLGQYF.

The chain has TRBV19 and TRBJ1-2; D may be TRBD1 (5 bases). V lost 1 base and J 6 bases, leaving 12 bases between the germline ends. Germline V gives CDR1 LNHDA, CDR2 SQIVND (reference sequence). The CDR3 totals 14 residues. The CDR3 is CASSIGRRGDGYTF. The CDR3, as DNA: TGTGCCAGTAGTATAGGCAGGAGGGGTGATGGCTACACCTTC.

The chain recombines TRBV7-9 with TRBJ1-1, with 7 bases fitting TRBD1. CDR1 is SEHNR and CDR2 is FQNEAQ in the germline V gene (reference sequence). The CDR3 extends over 15 amino acids. The V gene end was trimmed by 5 bases and the J gene end by 4 bases; junction bases not matched to a gene: 10. CDR3 sequence reads: CASSPQTGVSTEAFF. The CDR3 nucleotides are TGTGCCAGCAGCCCACAAACAGGGGTTAGCACTGAAGCTTTCTTT.

The chain has TRBV7-9 and TRBJ2-5; D is tentatively TRBD1 or TRBD2 (5 bases each). Trimming pared 5 bases from V and 1 base from J, leaving 14 bases between. CDR3 size: 15 residues. CDR1 and CDR2 (germline): SEHNR, FQNEAQ (reference sequence). CDR3 sequence reads: CASSVAGTTQETQYF. CDR3 bases: TGTGCCAGCAGCGTGGCCGGGACCACCCAAGAGACCCAGTACTTC.

V is TRBV27 and J is TRBJ1-1; TRBD1 matches 7 bases. V lost 5 bases and J lost 5; bases outside the gene matches: 8. CDR1 MNHEY and CDR2 SMNVEV come from the germline V gene (reference sequence). The CDR3 runs 14 residues. In DNA, the CDR3 is TGTGCCAGCAGTCAACAGGGGTTGGGAACTGAAGCTTTCTTT. Translation: CASSQQGLGTEAFF.

This chain connects TRBV19 to TRBJ2-5, with D unresolved. CDR1 and CDR2 from the germline V gene are LNHDA and SQIVND (reference sequence). This CDR3 region has 13 residues. With 5 bases removed from V and 8 bases from J, the gap between germline ends came to 15 bases. CDR3 loop: CASSLQRSSTQYF. The CDR3 coding sequence is TGTGCCAGTAGTCTCCAGCGATCCTCTACCCAGTACTTC.

The V and J genes are TRBV30 and TRBJ1-1, with D possibly being TRBD1 (6 bases). This CDR3 comprises 13 residues. Trimming shortened V by 1 base and J by 1 base, and 7 bases separated the two germline ends. Germline-derived CDR1 and CDR2 are GTSNPN and SVGIG (reference sequence). The CDR3 region is CAWSGRGNTEAFF. DNA for the CDR3: TGTGCCTGGAGTGGCAGGGGGAACACTGAAGCTTTCTTT.

The chain links TRBV24-1 to TRBJ2-1; 9 nucleotides align to TRBD2. The trim removed 4 bases at V and 9 bases at J, leaving 9 bases unmatched. This CDR3 is built from 15 residues. CDR1 and CDR2 (germline): KGHDR, SFDVKD. The CDR3 region is CATSDTGTSLGEQFF. CDR3 sequence (DNA): TGTGCCACCAGTGACACCGGGACTAGCCTTGGTGAGCAGTTCTTC.

This clone has a single count. The V call is TRBV3-1 (or the pseudogene TRBV3-2), the J call TRBJ2-3, with a tentative D call TRBD2 (6 bases). Germline CDR1 is LGHDT and CDR2 is YNNKEL (reference sequence). The CDR3 sequence is 16 residues long. Trimming stripped 1 base from V and 2 bases from J, with 13 bases between. CDR3 sequence reads: CASSQVGRGYTDTQYF. The CDR3 bases are TGTGCCAGCAGCCAAGTGGGACGGGGGTACACAGATACGCAGTATTTT.

This chain links TRBV2 with TRBJ1-1; TRBD1 might be the D (5 bases). Germline loops: CDR1 SNHLY, CDR2 FYNNEI. V was cut by 1 base and J by 5 bases, with 14 bases left in between. The CDR3 runs to 15 residues. The CDR3 loop reads CASSEGTQGRTEAFF. CDR3 nucleotides: TGTGCCAGCAGTGAAGGTACCCAGGGTAGGACTGAAGCTTTCTTT.

The chain joins TRBV7-9 to TRBJ2-5; D remains unclear. Germline lookup yields CDR1 SEHNR and CDR2 FQNEAQ (reference sequence). Trimming removed 3 bases from V and 1 base from J, with 9 bases in between. This CDR3 has 14 residues. CDR3 DNA: TGTGCCAGCAGCTTGGCCGTAGTCCAAGAGACCCAGTACTTC. As protein: CASSLAVVQETQYF.

The chain carries TRBV5-1 and TRBJ1-5; unclear D gene. Trimming cost V 4 bases and J 6 bases, with 11 bases left between them. Per germline, CDR1 SGHRS and CDR2 YFSETQ. This CDR3 has 13 residues. CDR3 bases: TGCGCCAGCAGCCGAGGTTATGGTCAGCCCCAGCATTTT. Translating gives CASSRGYGQPQHF.

The chain couples TRBV11-2 to TRBJ1-1; D may be TRBD1 (5 bases). Germline V gives CDR1 SGHAT, CDR2 FQNNGV. This CDR3 is built from 14 residues. Trimming took off 2 bases at V and 1 base at J, with 8 bases between the two ends. CDR3 DNA: TGTGCCAGCAGCTTACATAGGGGGAACACTGAAGCTTTCTTT. Translation: CASSLHRGNTEAFF.

The chain employs TRBV19 and TRBJ2-7; 8 positions agree with TRBD2. V was pared by 7 bases and J by 2 bases, with 7 bases of the junction left unmatched. Germline V gene lookup returns CDR1 LNHDA and CDR2 SQIVND (reference sequence). The CDR3 is 14 residues long. CDR3 amino acids: CASNLREGAYEQYF. CDR3 bases: TGTGCCAGTAATCTCCGGGAGGGAGCCTACGAGCAGTACTTC.

V usage is TRBV4-1 and J usage is TRBJ2-7; D ambiguous. Between the trimmed V and J ends, which lost 1 base and 3 bases, there was a span of 10 bases. CDR1 is MGHRA and CDR2 is YSYEKL in the germline V gene. The CDR3 sequence is 14 residues long. CDR3 residues: CASSQGGGNYEQYF. The CDR3 coding sequence is TGCGCCAGCAGCCAAGGCGGCGGAAACTACGAGCAGTACTTC.

The gene calls are TRBV7-9 and TRBJ2-2; no clear D. The CDR3 is 15 residues long. Trimming took 5 bases from V and 7 from J, leaving 17 bases between them. Per the germline V gene, CDR1 is SEHNR and CDR2 is FQNEAQ (reference sequence). CDR3 residues: CASSPNGKPGGELFF. The CDR3, as DNA: TGTGCCAGCAGCCCGAACGGAAAACCCGGCGGGGAGCTGTTTTTT.

This chain links TRBV7-2 with TRBJ1-1; 9 nucleotides agree with TRBD1. CDR3 length equals 19 residues. Germline CDR1 is SGHTA and CDR2 is FQGNSA. V shed 2 bases and J 5 bases; nucleotides not matched to a gene: 18. CDR3 coding DNA: TGTGCCAGCAGCTTAAGAACGGTGGGACAGGGTTATCGTGATACTGAAGCTTTCTTT. The encoded protein is CASSLRTVGQGYRDTEAFF.

The genes are TRBV18 and TRBJ2-7; D uncertain. CDR3 length: 12 amino acids. V lost 2 bases to trimming and J lost 5 bases, with 7 bases between them. The germline CDR1 and CDR2 sequences are KGHSH and LQKENI. In DNA form, the CDR3 reads TGTGCCAGCTCACCAAACCGAAACGAGCAGTACTTC. Residues: CASSPNRNEQYF. Filled out from reference TRBV18 and TRBJ2-7, the complete variable domain reads NAGVMQNPRHLVRRRGQEARLRCSPMKGHSHVYWYRQLPEEGLKFMVYLQKENIIDESGMPKERFSAEFPKEGPSILRIQQVVRGDSAAYFCASSPNRNEQYFGPGTRLTVT.

CDR3 DNA sequence: TGTGCCAGCAGTCTATGGACAGACTCTGGAAACACCATATATTTT. It specifies CASSLWTDSGNTIYF. This chain uses TRBV6-5 with TRBJ1-3; TRBD1 might be the D (6 bases). Trimming removed 5 bases at V and 0 bases at J, with 11 bases between. The CDR3 loop spans 15 amino acids. Germline CDR1 and CDR2: MNHEY and SVGAGI.

This chain links TRBV5-5 with TRBJ1-4, with D uncertain. This CDR3 is 14 amino acids long. Germline V gives CDR1 SGHKS, CDR2 YYEKEE (reference sequence). The V end lost 2 bases, the J end lost 8 bases, and 13 bases lay between the germline ends. CDR3: CASSLGLVEEKLFF. The CDR3 nucleotides are TGTGCCAGCAGCTTAGGCCTTGTTGAGGAAAAACTGTTTTTT.

V is TRBV6-5 and J is TRBJ1-6; no clear D gene. Germline values: CDR1 MNHEY, CDR2 SVGAGI. V lost 7 bases to trimming and J lost 7 bases, with 14 bases between them. CDR3 length equals 14 residues. The CDR3 DNA is TGTGCCAGCAATTGGGCAGGATCAAATTCACCCCTCCACTTT. The encoded protein is CASNWAGSNSPLHF.

This rearrangement joins TRBV10-1 to TRBJ2-7, with 8 bases fitting TRBD1. CDR1 is WNHNN and CDR2 is SYGVQD in the germline V gene (reference sequence). This CDR3 is built from 14 residues. Germline trimming cut 5 bases from V and 2 bases from J; bases unmatched to any gene: 5. The CDR3 DNA sequence: TGCGCCAGCAGTCTAGGGACAGGCGCCTACGAGCAGTACTTC. Protein: CASSLGTGAYEQYF.

The CDR3 DNA sequence: TGCGCCAGCAGCTTGAACGGGGAAATAATTGGCTACACCTTC. Translated, it gives CASSLNGEIIGYTF. The chain recombines TRBV5-1 with TRBJ1-2; D is uncertain. The CDR3 contains 14 residues. The V end was cut by 1 base, the J end by 7 bases, with 14 bases between. Germline V gene data show CDR1 as SGHRS and CDR2 as YFSETQ.

This sequence joins TRBV6-5 and TRBJ1-5; 11 positions match TRBD1. The CDR3 is made up of 15 amino acids. Germline CDR1 reads MNHEY; CDR2 reads SVGAGI. Trimming at V came to 5 bases and at J to 4 bases, leaving 4 bases not matched to a gene. CDR3 protein: CASSRDRGTNQPQHF. The CDR3 coding sequence is TGTGCCAGCAGTCGGGACAGGGGGACTAATCAGCCCCAGCATTTT.

The chain uses TRBV7-9 and TRBJ1-1; 8 bases align to TRBD1. V dropped 1 base and J dropped 8; count of bases not matched to a gene: 3. CDR1 is SEHNR, CDR2 FQNEAQ, per germline (reference sequence). The length of the CDR3 is 13 residues. In DNA, the CDR3 is TGTGCCAGCAGCTTAGGCGGACAGGGCGAAGCTTTCTTT. It yields the protein CASSLGGQGEAFF.

The chain recombines TRBV11-2 with TRBJ2-1, with D maybe TRBD1 (6 bases). V shed 3 bases and J shed 0 bases, with 12 bases lying between them. This CDR3 region has 16 residues. The germline V gene encodes CDR1 SGHAT and CDR2 FQNNGV. Here the CDR3 reads CASSFRTASSYNEQFF. The CDR3 nucleotides are TGTGCCAGCAGCTTCCGGACAGCCAGCTCCTACAATGAGCAGTTCTTC.

The chain joins TRBV24-1 to TRBJ2-1, with 7 bases lining up with TRBD2. The CDR3 sequence is 15 residues long. Germline V CDR1 and CDR2: KGHDR, SFDVKD. The junction had 4 bases not matched to a gene; V was cut back by 4 bases and J by 2 bases. The CDR3 sequence: CATSDGAGPYNEQFF. In DNA form, the CDR3 reads TGTGCCACCAGTGACGGAGCGGGACCCTACAATGAGCAGTTCTTC.